This T cell receptor (beta chain) was found in a study of blood T cell repertoires in COVID-19. This table comes from immunoSEQ multiplex PCR, and its TCRdb copy is limited to in-frame clones, with some not included. This sample yields about 200,000 clones, of which 65% to 90% are seen a single time; approximately 4.2% belongs to the top ten. Germline values: CDR1 KGHSH, CDR2 LQKENI. Trimming pared 2 bases from V and 0 bases from J, leaving 10 bases between. The CDR3 is 15 residues long. The V call is TRBV18, the J call TRBJ1-2; no clear D. The specimen was PBMCs or T cells enriched from blood (not recorded which). The TCR was taken from a woman aged 35 to 49 with acute COVID-19. CDR3 amino acids: CASSPSTEANYGYTF. The CDR3 coding sequence is TGTGCCAGCTCACCATCGACTGAAGCTAACTATGGCTACACCTTC. Full variable domain (rest looked up from reference TRBV18 and TRBJ1-2): NAGVMQNPRHLVRRRGQEARLRCSPMKGHSHVYWYRQLPEEGLKFMVYLQKENIIDESGMPKERFSAEFPKEGPSILRIQQVVRGDSAAYFCASSPSTEANYGYTFGSGTRLTVV.